These 29 T cell receptor beta chains share one sample of origin, sequenced in a study of response to subunit inactivated influenza vaccine. TCRdb reprocessed the RT-PCR reads with MiXCR, giving one entry per CDR3 protein. This sample has 500,000 to 550,000 distinct CDR3 sequences, with under 8.5% found just once. The sequencing used PBMCs from blood, collected approximately 25 months after vaccination. The receptor source for this set is a man aged 50-75 years who received an inactivated influenza vaccine.

Only a few counts were recorded for this clonotype. The chain is built from TRBV12-3 or TRBV12-4 and TRBJ2-4; D is unclear. Trimming pared 6 bases from V and 9 bases from J, leaving 15 bases between. This CDR3 has 13 residues. The chain's CDR3 is CASSPGAVSIQYF. DNA of the CDR3: TGTGCCAGCAGCCCTGGAGCAGTAAGCATTCAGTACTTC.

In this sample, this clonotype turned up many times. This sequence joins TRBV7-2 and TRBJ1-6; D is uncertain. This CDR3 spans 15 amino acids. Looked up from germline, CDR1 is SGHTA and CDR2 is FQGNSA. Trimming took 1 base from V and 10 from J, leaving 14 bases between them. Here the CDR3 reads CASSLGNSGRSPLHF. CDR3 nucleotide sequence: TGTGCCAGCAGCTTAGGAAACTCCGGTCGGTCACCCCTCCACTTT.

A single count supports this clonotype. The V gene is TRBV12-5, the J gene TRBJ2-2; the match to TRBD1 covers 9 bases. CDR3 length: 14 residues. V was pared by 8 bases and J by 7 bases, with 8 bases of the junction left unmatched. Looked up from germline, CDR1 is LGHNT and CDR2 is FRNRAP. This chain's CDR3 is CASRTGDIGGELFF. The DNA for the CDR3 is TGTGCTAGTCGGACAGGGGACATTGGCGGGGAGCTGTTTTTT.

This rearrangement joins TRBV6-6 to TRBJ1-2, with D hard to call. V lost 6 bases, J lost 8 bases, and 13 bases lay in between. CDR3 length: 12 residues. Germline V lookup: CDR1 MNHNY, CDR2 SVGAGI (reference sequence). The CDR3 DNA reads TGTGCCAGCAGGGACGGTATGGCGGGCTACACCTTC. Its protein product is CASRDGMAGYTF.

This clonotype has just a few counts. The chain has TRBV12-3 or TRBV12-4 and TRBJ2-3; 13 nucleotides align to TRBD2. Trimming cost V 5 bases and J 9 bases; bases outside gene matches: 8. The CDR3 is 15 amino acids. CDR3 DNA sequence: TGTGCCAGCAGTGGACTAGCGGGGGAGCCGTTGACGCAGTATTTT. Its translation: CASSGLAGEPLTQYF.

In its sample, this clonotype was seen many times. The chain employs TRBV11-2 and TRBJ1-2, with a weak D call TRBD1 (5 bases). The V end lost 3 bases, the J end lost 2 bases, and 7 bases lay between the germline ends. Germline CDR1 reads SGHAT; CDR2 reads FQNNGV. The CDR3 is 13 amino acids. CDR3 nucleotide sequence: TGTGCCAGCAGCTTCGACAGCAACTATGGCTACACCTTC. This codes for CASSFDSNYGYTF.

This clonotype occurred a few times. The chain carries TRBV5-6 and TRBJ2-3; 9 nucleotides align to TRBD2. Germline lookup yields CDR1 SGHDT and CDR2 YYEEEE. Trimming cost V 4 bases and J 4 bases; bases outside gene matches: 10. The CDR3 length is 16 residues. The CDR3 reads CASSGTGTSSSDTQYF. CDR3 coding DNA: TGTGCCAGCAGCGGAACCGGGACTAGCTCTTCAGATACGCAGTATTTT. Supplemented by reference TRBV5-6 and TRBJ2-3, the full variable domain reads DAGVTQSPTHLIKTRGQQVTLRCSPKSGHDTVSWYQQALGQGPQFIFQYYEEEERQRGNFPDRFSGHQFPNYSSELNVNALLLGDSALYLCASSGTGTSSSDTQYFGPGTRLTVL.

This clonotype has only one observation. This chain links TRBV5-1 with TRBJ2-2, with D unresolved. The CDR3 sequence is 15 residues long. CDR1 SGHRS and CDR2 YFSETQ come from the germline V gene. V lost 2 bases to trimming and J lost 5 bases, with 13 bases between them. The CDR3 spells CASSFVSSETGELFF. The CDR3 DNA reads as TGCGCCAGCAGCTTCGTCAGCTCGGAGACCGGGGAGCTGTTTTTT. The whole variable domain, remainder taken from reference TRBV5-1 and TRBJ2-2, is KAGVTQTPRYLIKTRGQQVTLSCSPISGHRSVSWYQQTPGQGLQFLFEYFSETQRNKGNFPGRFSGRQFSNSRSEMNVSTLELGDSALYLCASSFVSSETGELFFGEGSRLTVL.

V usage is TRBV6-4 and J usage is TRBJ2-5, with 7 bases matching TRBD2. Germline trimming cut 3 bases from V and 5 bases from J; bases unmatched to any gene: 6. This CDR3 is built from 14 residues. CDR1 and CDR2 (germline): MRHNA, SNTAGT. The CDR3 DNA is TGTGCCAGCAGTGAGTTCCCTAGCGGCGAGACCCAGTACTTC. As protein: CASSEFPSGETQYF.

This clonotype was counted ten times or more. This rearrangement joins TRBV27 to TRBJ1-3; no clear D. Trimming took off 5 bases at V and 2 bases at J, with 13 bases between the two ends. CDR3 length equals 15 residues. The germline gives CDR1 MNHEY, CDR2 SMNVEV (reference sequence). CDR3 in DNA: TGTGCCAGCAGTCCCTCCCTGTGGGCTGGAAACACCATATATTTT. Its translation is CASSPSLWAGNTIYF.

The CDR3 loop reads CASRGTINYGYTF. CDR3 DNA sequence: TGTGCCAGCAGGGGGACGATCAACTATGGCTACACCTTC. The chain carries TRBV2 and TRBJ1-2; weak D call: TRBD1 (5 bases). The CDR3 is 13 amino acids. With 6 bases removed from V and 2 bases from J, the gap between germline ends came to 10 bases. Germline V gene data show CDR1 as SNHLY and CDR2 as FYNNEI.

This clonotype showed up many times. The chain links TRBV10-3 to TRBJ2-5, with D tentatively TRBD1 or TRBD2 (6 bases each). The CDR3 covers 13 residues. V lost 3 bases and J 2 bases, leaving 7 bases between the germline ends. Germline values: CDR1 ENHRY, CDR2 SYGVKD. This CDR3 is CAISEGGQETQYF. The CDR3 nucleotides read TGTGCCATCAGTGAAGGGGGGCAAGAGACCCAGTACTTC.

The sample holds many counts of this clonotype. The genes are TRBV3-1 and TRBJ2-1, with 9 bases lining up with TRBD2. V lost 5 bases and J lost 3; bases outside the gene matches: 8. This CDR3 has 16 amino acids. The V gene's germline CDR1 is LGHDT and CDR2 YNNKEL (reference sequence). The CDR3 DNA is TGTGCCAGCAGCAGAATAGCGGGGGAGATCTACAATGAGCAGTTCTTC. As protein: CASSRIAGEIYNEQFF.

This clonotype was found many times. The gene calls are TRBV6-2 or TRBV6-3 and TRBJ1-2; D not resolved. With 5 bases removed from V and 1 base from J, the gap between germline ends came to 8 bases. The CDR3 covers 13 residues. Germline CDR1 is MNHEY and CDR2 is SVGEGT. CDR3 coding DNA: TGTGCCAGCAGTGACAAGGATAACTATGGCTACACCTTC. Translation gives CASSDKDNYGYTF.

Many counts were recorded for this clonotype. CDR3 in DNA: TGTGCCAGCAGTTTGGGGAGGAGCCAGCCCCAGCATTTT. Translation gives CASSLGRSQPQHF. The chain uses TRBV12-3 or TRBV12-4 and TRBJ1-5; D is uncertain. The V gene lost 3 bases and the J gene lost 7 bases, with 10 bases spanning the gap. The CDR3 runs 13 residues.

This clonotype was seen a few times. The genes are TRBV7-2 and TRBJ2-7, with 7 bases matching TRBD1. CDR3 length: 15 amino acids. V trimming: 4 bases; J trimming: 3 bases; junction bases outside the gene matches: 9. Germline loops: CDR1 SGHTA, CDR2 FQGNSA. Here the CDR3 DNA reads TGTGCCAGCAGCTCCCAGGGGGATAAGGGCTACGAGCAGTACTTC. Amino acid sequence: CASSSQGDKGYEQYF.

This clonotype was seen ten or more times. The chain employs TRBV5-1 and TRBJ2-2; D gene unclear. The CDR3 contains 12 residues. Trimming took off 5 bases at V and 6 bases at J, with 8 bases between the two ends. From germline, CDR1 is SGHRS and CDR2 YFSETQ. The CDR3 region is CASRPEAGELFF. CDR3 in DNA: TGCGCCAGCAGGCCCGAGGCCGGGGAGCTGTTTTTT.

This clonotype occurred a few times. The chain combines TRBV19 with TRBJ2-1, with 8 bases identical to TRBD2. The CDR3 has 15 amino acids. The germline V gene encodes CDR1 LNHDA and CDR2 SQIVND (reference sequence). Losses at the gene ends were 10 bases for V and 6 bases for J; bases not matched to a gene: 14. CDR3 bases: TGTGCCACAACGACTAGCGTTACGATGGGCAATGAGCAGTTCTTC. Translation gives CATTTSVTMGNEQFF.

This clonotype was seen repeatedly, ten times or more. The chain employs TRBV4-1 and TRBJ2-3, with D possibly matching TRBD2 (5 bases). CDR3 length: 18 residues. Per the germline V gene, CDR1 is MGHRA and CDR2 is YSYEKL. V was clipped by 0 bases and J by 0 bases, with 16 bases between them. The CDR3, as DNA: TGCGCCAGCAGCCAAGAACGGTTTCTCGGGGTTAGCACAGATACGCAGTATTTT. It is translated as CASSQERFLGVSTDTQYF.

This clonotype was counted at least ten times. V is TRBV5-1 and J is TRBJ2-2; D is possibly TRBD1 (6 bases). In germline, CDR1 is SGHRS, CDR2 YFSETQ. The CDR3 has 14 residues. Trimming removed 0 bases at V and 5 bases at J, with 8 bases between. DNA for the CDR3: TGCGCCAGCAGCTTGGACAGGGAGACCGGGGAGCTGTTTTTT. Translated, it gives CASSLDRETGELFF.

This clonotype showed up many times. The chain is built from TRBV29-1 and TRBJ2-1; D uncertain. CDR3 length equals 15 residues. The V end lost 6 bases, the J end lost 0 bases, and 15 bases lay between the germline ends. The germline gives CDR1 SQVTM, CDR2 ANQGSEA. In DNA, the CDR3 is TGCAGCGTCATTTTTCGACTCGGCTCCTACAATGAGCAGTTCTTC. The encoded protein is CSVIFRLGSYNEQFF.

This clonotype was seen a few times. The rearrangement joins TRBV20-1 to TRBJ2-3; TRBD2 aligns across 15 bases. V was pared by 2 bases and J by 0 bases, with 12 bases of the junction left unmatched. Germline V gene data show CDR1 as DFQATT and CDR2 as SNEGSKA (reference sequence). CDR3 length equals 20 residues. The CDR3 loop is CSARTIPGTSGGSSTDTQYF. The DNA for the CDR3 is TGCAGTGCTAGAACAATTCCGGGGACTAGCGGGGGGAGTAGCACAGATACGCAGTATTTT.

This clonotype has ten or more counts. This rearrangement joins TRBV6-1 to TRBJ2-2, with a possible D match to TRBD2 (6 bases). This CDR3 is built from 15 residues. V lost 10 bases to trimming and J lost 7 bases, with 22 bases between them. The germline gives CDR1 MNHNS, CDR2 SASEGT. CDR3 amino acids: CATTREPQVGGELFF. The CDR3 DNA sequence: TGTGCCACCACGCGGGAACCCCAGGTTGGCGGGGAGCTGTTTTTT.

The table lists this clonotype with many counts. The V gene is TRBV10-3, the J gene TRBJ2-7; 12 positions agree with TRBD2. Losses at the gene ends were 6 bases for V and 0 bases for J; bases not matched to a gene: 3. CDR1 and CDR2 (germline): ENHRY, SYGVKD. The CDR3 runs to 15 residues. DNA of the CDR3: TGTGCCATCAGGACGACTAGCGGGAGCTCCTACGAGCAGTACTTC. Protein sequence: CAIRTTSGSSYEQYF.

The sample holds a few counts of this clonotype. The chain has TRBV7-9 and TRBJ1-1, with 9 bases lining up with TRBD1. Germline CDR1 reads SEHNR; CDR2 reads FQNEAQ (reference sequence). V dropped 2 bases and J dropped 1; count of bases not matched to a gene: 5. The CDR3 has 16 residues. CDR3 nucleotide sequence: TGTGCCAGCAGCTTACCACAGGGGGCGGGGAACACTGAAGCTTTCTTT. Residues: CASSLPQGAGNTEAFF. The variable domain in full, with the rest retrieved from reference TRBV7-9 and TRBJ1-1, is DTGVSQNPRHKITKRGQNVTFRCDPISEHNRLYWYRQTLGQGPEFLTYFQNEAQLEKSRLLSDRFSAERPKGSFSTLEIQRTEQGDSAMYLCASSLPQGAGNTEAFFGQGTRLTVV.

This clonotype occurred many times. The chain combines TRBV29-1 with TRBJ2-7; 8 bases map to TRBD2. The germline gives CDR1 SQVTM, CDR2 ANQGSEA. V dropped 5 bases and J dropped 2; count of bases not matched to a gene: 5. The CDR3 sequence is 13 residues long. The CDR3 DNA sequence: TGCAGCGTTTCTAGCGGGCGACCCTACGAGCAGTACTTC. It encodes CSVSSGRPYEQYF.

J is TRBJ2-5 and V is TRBV6-1; TRBD1 matches at 8 bases. The CDR3 contains 17 residues. From germline, CDR1 is MNHNS and CDR2 SASEGT. The J segment lost 4 bases and the V segment lost 1 base, leaving 11 bases of the junction unmatched. CDR3 residues: CASSEVVGDDRGETQYF. The CDR3 DNA reads as TGTGCCAGCAGTGAAGTAGTCGGAGACGACAGGGGAGAGACCCAGTACTTC.

The rearrangement joins TRBV11-2 to TRBJ1-6; tentatively, D is TRBD1 (6 bases). V lost 5 bases and J 14 bases, leaving 19 bases between the germline ends. The CDR3 length is 14 residues. Germline values: CDR1 SGHAT, CDR2 FQNNGV. CDR3 sequence: CASSAGVRGSSLHF. The CDR3 region has the DNA TGTGCCAGCAGCGCCGGAGTAAGGGGGTCATCCCTCCACTTT.

This clonotype was found a few times. Here the CDR3 reads CASLPTASYEQYF. The CDR3 DNA sequence: TGTGCCAGCCTACCGACAGCTTCCTACGAGCAGTACTTC. V gene TRBV25-1 combines with J gene TRBJ2-7; possible D gene TRBD1, 5 bases. The ends were cut back, 8 bases at V and 1 base at J, with 12 bases in the middle. Germline CDR1 reads MGHDK; CDR2 reads SYGVNS. The CDR3 totals 13 residues.